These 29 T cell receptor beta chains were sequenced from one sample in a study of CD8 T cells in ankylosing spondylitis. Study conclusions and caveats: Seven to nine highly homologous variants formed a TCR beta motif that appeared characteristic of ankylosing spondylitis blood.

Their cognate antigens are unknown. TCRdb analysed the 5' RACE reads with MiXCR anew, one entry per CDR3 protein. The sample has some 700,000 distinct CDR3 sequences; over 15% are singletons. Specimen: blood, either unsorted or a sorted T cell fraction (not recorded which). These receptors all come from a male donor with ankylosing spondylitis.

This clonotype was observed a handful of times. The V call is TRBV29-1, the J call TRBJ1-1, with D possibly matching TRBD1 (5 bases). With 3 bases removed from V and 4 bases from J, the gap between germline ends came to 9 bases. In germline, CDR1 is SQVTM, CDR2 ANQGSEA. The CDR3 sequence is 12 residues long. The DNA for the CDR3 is TGCAGCGTTGAGGGGCTTGGCACTGAAGCTTTCTTT. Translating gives CSVEGLGTEAFF.

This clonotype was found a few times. The DNA of the CDR3 is TGTGCCAGCAGCCATACACTAGCGGGCAACCAAGAGACCCAGTACTTC. It specifies CASSHTLAGNQETQYF. The V call is TRBV3-1, the J call TRBJ2-5; TRBD2 agrees at 9 bases. Losses at the gene ends were 3 bases for V and 0 bases for J; bases not matched to a gene: 5. The CDR3 sequence is 16 residues long. Germline assignment: CDR1 LGHDT and CDR2 YNNKEL (reference sequence).

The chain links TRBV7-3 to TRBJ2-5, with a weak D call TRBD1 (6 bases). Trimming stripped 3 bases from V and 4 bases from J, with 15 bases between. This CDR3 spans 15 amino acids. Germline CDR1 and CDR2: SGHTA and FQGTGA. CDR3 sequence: CASSLSGHIAETQYF. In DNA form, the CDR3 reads TGTGCCAGCAGCTTGTCGGGACACATAGCAGAGACCCAGTACTTC.

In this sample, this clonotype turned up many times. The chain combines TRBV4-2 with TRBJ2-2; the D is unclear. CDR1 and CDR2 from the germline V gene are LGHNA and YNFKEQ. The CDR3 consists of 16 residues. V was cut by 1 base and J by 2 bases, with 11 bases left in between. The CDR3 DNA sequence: TGTGCCAGCAGCCAAGCCTCCGGGTCTAACACCGGGGAGCTGTTTTTT. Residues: CASSQASGSNTGELFF.

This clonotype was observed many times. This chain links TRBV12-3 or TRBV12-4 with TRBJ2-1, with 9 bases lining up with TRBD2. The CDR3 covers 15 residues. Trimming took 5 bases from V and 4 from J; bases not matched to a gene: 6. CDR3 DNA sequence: TGTGCCAGCAGTCTCAGGACTAGCGAATACAATGAGCAGTTCTTC. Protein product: CASSLRTSEYNEQFF.

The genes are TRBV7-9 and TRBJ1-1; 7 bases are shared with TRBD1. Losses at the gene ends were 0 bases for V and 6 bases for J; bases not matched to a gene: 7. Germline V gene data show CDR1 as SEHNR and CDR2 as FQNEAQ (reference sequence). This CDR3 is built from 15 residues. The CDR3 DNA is TGTGCCAGCAGCTTAGCGTTAGGGGGCAAGGCTGAAGCTTTCTTT. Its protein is CASSLALGGKAEAFF.

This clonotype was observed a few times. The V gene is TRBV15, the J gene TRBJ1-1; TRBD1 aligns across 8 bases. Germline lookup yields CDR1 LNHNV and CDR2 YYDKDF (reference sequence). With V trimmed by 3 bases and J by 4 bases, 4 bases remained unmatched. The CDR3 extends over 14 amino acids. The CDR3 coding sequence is TGTGCCACCAGCAGGGCAGGACAGGGCACTGAAGCTTTCTTT. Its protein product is CATSRAGQGTEAFF.

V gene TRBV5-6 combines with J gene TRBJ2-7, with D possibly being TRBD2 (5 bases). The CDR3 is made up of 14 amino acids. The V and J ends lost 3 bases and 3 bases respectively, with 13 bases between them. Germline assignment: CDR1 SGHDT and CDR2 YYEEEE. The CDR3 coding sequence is TGTGCCAGCAGCTGGATGGGGAGCGTCTACGAGCAGTACTTC. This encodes CASSWMGSVYEQYF.

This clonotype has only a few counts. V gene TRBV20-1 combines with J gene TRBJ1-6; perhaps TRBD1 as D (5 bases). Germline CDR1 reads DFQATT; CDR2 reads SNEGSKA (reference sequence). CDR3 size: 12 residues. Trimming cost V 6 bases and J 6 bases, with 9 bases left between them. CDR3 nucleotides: TGCAGTGCCCTGACAGCTAATTCACCCCTCCACTTT. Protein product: CSALTANSPLHF.

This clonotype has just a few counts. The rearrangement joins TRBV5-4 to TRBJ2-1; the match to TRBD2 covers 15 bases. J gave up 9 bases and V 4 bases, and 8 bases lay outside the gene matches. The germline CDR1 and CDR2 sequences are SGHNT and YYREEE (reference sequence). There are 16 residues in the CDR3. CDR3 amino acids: CASSRLGLAGGVEQFF. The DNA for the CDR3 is TGTGCCAGCAGCCGATTGGGACTAGCGGGAGGAGTTGAGCAGTTCTTC.

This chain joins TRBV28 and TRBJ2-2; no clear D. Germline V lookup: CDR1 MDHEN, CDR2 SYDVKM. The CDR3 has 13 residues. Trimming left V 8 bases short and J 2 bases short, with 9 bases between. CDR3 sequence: CASWGENTGELFF. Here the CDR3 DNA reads TGTGCCAGCTGGGGTGAAAACACCGGGGAGCTGTTTTTT.

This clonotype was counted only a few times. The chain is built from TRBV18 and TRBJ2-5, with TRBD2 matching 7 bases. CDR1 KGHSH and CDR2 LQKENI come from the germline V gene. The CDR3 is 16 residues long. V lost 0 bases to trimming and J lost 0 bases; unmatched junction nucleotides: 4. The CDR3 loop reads CASSPPSRGYQETQYF. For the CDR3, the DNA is TGTGCCAGCTCACCACCATCGCGGGGGTACCAAGAGACCCAGTACTTC.

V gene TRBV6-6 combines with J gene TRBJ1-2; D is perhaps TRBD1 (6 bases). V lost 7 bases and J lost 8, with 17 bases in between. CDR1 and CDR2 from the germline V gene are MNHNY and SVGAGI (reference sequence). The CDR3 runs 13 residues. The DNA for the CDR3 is TGTGCCAGCATGATTTCAGGGGTGGAAGGCTACACCTTC. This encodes CASMISGVEGYTF.

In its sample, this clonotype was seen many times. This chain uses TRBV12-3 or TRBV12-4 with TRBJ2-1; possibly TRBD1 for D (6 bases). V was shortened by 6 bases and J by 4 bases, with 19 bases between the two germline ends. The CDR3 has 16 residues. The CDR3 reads CASSPQGGGAYNEQFF. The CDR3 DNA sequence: TGTGCCAGCAGCCCACAGGGCGGTGGAGCGTACAATGAGCAGTTCTTC.

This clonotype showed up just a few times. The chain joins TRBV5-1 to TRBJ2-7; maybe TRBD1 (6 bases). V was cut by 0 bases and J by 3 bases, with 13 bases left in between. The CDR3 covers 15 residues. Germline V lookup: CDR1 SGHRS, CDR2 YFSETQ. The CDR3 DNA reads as TGCGCCAGCAGCTTGGAGGCAGGGGAGTTCTACGAGCAGTACTTC. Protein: CASSLEAGEFYEQYF. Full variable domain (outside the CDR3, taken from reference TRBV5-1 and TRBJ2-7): KAGVTQTPRYLIKTRGQQVTLSCSPISGHRSVSWYQQTPGQGLQFLFEYFSETQRNKGNFPGRFSGRQFSNSRSEMNVSTLELGDSALYLCASSLEAGEFYEQYFGPGTRLTVT.

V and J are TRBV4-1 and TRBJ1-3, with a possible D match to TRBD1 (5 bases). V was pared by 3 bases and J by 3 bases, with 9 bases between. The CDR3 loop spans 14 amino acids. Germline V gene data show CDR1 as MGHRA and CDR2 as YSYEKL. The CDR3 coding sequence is TGCGCCAGCAGCCAGAGGGACGGTGGAAACACCATATATTTT. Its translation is CASSQRDGGNTIYF.

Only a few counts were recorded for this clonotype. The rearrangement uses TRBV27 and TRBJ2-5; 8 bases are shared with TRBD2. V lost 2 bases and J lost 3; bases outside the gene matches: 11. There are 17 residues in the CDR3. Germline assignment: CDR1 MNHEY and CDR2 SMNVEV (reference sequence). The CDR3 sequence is CASSLIGGGPYKETQYF. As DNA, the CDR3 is TGTGCCAGCAGTTTAATCGGCGGGGGGCCTTATAAAGAGACCCAGTACTTC.

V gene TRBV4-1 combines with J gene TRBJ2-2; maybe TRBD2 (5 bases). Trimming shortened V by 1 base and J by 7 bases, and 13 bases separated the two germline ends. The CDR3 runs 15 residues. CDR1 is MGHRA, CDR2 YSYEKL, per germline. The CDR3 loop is CASSQGTRSIGELFF. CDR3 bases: TGCGCCAGCAGCCAAGGCACTAGATCTATCGGGGAGCTGTTTTTT.

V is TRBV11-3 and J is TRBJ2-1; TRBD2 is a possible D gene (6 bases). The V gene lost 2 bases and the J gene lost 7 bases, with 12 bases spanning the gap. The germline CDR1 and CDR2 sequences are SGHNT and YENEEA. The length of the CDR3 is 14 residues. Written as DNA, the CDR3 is TGTGCCAGCAGCTTATACCGGGACTCGAATGAGCAGTTCTTC. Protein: CASSLYRDSNEQFF. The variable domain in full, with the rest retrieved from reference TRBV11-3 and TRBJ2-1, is EAGVVQSPRYKIIEKKQPVAFWCNPISGHNTLYWYLQNLGQGPELLIRYENEEAVDDSQLPKDRFSAERLKGVDSTLKIQPAELGDSAVYLCASSLYRDSNEQFFGPGTRLTVL.

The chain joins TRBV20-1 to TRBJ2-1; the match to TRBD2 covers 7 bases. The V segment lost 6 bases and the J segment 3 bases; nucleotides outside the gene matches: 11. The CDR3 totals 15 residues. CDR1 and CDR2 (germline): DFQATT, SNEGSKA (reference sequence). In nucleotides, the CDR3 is TGCAGTGCCCACCTTCGGACTAGTTTCTACAATGAGCAGTTCTTC. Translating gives CSAHLRTSFYNEQFF.

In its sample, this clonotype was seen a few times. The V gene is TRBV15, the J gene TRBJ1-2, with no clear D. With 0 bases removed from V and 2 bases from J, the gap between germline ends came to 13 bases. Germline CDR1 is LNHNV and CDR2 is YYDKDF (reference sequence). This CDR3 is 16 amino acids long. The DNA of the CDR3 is TGTGCCACCAGCAGAGATTATGGGCAGAAGAACTATGGCTACACCTTC. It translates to CATSRDYGQKNYGYTF.

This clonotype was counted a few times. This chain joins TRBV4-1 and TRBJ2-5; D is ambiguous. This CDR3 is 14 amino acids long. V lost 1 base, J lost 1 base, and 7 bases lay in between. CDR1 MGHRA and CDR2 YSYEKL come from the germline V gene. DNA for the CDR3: TGCGCCAGCAGCCAAGGGGTGACCCAAGAGACCCAGTACTTC. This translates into CASSQGVTQETQYF.

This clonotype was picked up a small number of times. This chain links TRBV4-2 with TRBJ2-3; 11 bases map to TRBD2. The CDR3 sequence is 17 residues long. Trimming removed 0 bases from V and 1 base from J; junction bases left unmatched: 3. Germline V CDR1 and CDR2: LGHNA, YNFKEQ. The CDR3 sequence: CASSQDLAGGRTDTQYF. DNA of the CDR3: TGTGCCAGCAGCCAAGATTTAGCGGGGGGGCGCACAGATACGCAGTATTTT.

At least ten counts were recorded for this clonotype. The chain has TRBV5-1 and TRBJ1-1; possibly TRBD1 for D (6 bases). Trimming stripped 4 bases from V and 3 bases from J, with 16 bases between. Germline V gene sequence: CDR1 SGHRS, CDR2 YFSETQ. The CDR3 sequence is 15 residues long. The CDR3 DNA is TGCGCCAGCAGCCCCCAACAGGGTGGGTACACTGAAGCTTTCTTT. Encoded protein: CASSPQQGGYTEAFF.

The CDR3: CSARSQGESNSPLHF. CDR3 coding DNA: TGCAGTGCTAGGTCTCAGGGAGAGAGCAATTCACCCCTCCACTTT. This rearrangement joins TRBV20-1 to TRBJ1-6, with a possible D match to TRBD1 (5 bases). Germline V gives CDR1 DFQATT, CDR2 SNEGSKA (reference sequence). V lost 3 bases to trimming and J lost 7 bases, with 16 bases between them. This CDR3 spans 15 amino acids.

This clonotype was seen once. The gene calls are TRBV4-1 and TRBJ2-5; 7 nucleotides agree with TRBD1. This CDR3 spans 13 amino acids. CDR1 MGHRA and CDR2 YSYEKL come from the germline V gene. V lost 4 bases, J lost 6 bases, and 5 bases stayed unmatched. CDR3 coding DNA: TGCGCCAGCAGCCGAGACAGGGAACAGACCCAGTACTTC. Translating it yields CASSRDREQTQYF.

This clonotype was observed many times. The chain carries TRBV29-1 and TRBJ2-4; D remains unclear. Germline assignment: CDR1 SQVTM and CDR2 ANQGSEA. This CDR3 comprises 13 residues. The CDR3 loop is CSASSLAKNIQYF. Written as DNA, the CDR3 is TGCAGTGCTTCGAGTCTAGCCAAAAACATTCAGTACTTC.

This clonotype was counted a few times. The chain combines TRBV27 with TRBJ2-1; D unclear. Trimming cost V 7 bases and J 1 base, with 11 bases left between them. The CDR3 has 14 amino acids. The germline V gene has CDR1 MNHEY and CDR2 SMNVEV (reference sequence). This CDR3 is CASMVVGSYNEQFF. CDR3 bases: TGTGCCAGCATGGTAGTCGGGTCCTACAATGAGCAGTTCTTC.

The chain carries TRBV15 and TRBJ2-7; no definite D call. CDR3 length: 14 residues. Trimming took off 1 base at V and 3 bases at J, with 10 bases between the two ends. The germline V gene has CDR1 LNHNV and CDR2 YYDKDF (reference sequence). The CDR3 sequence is CATSRVGRNYEQYF. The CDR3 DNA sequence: TGTGCCACCAGCAGAGTCGGGCGGAACTACGAGCAGTACTTC.